The T cell receptor (beta chain) described here comes from a study of blood T cells in healthy people across ages. Study-wide background: Template switching recovered approximately one barcoded beta molecule for every two T cells.

The second PCR ran about 6 to 12 cycles with a sample-barcoded 5' primer and J-beta primers. TCRdb fed the 5' RACE reads into MiXCR, producing one record per CDR3 protein. Here the sample spans hundreds of thousands of distinct CDR3 sequences, 29% being singletons. Isolation yielded PBMCs, at least 6.5 million per sample, in every case. Germline V lookup: CDR1 DFQATT, CDR2 SNEGSKA (reference sequence). CDR3 length: 16 amino acids. V lost 5 bases to trimming and J lost 0 bases, with 18 bases between them. The sequence derives from a woman of 80 years or more in good health. The sequencing sample was made of blood. The chain is built from TRBV20-1 and TRBJ2-3, with D possibly TRBD2 on 6 matching bases. CDR3 residues: CSAGPWAGRSTDTQYF. The CDR3 region has the DNA TGCAGTGCTGGGCCCTGGGCGGGGCGGAGCACAGATACGCAGTATTTT.